This TCR beta chain came from a study of regulatory T cells in long-lasting Graves disease. A few counts support this clonotype. The time point: persistent/refractory GD, antithyroid drugs over 5 years with positive TRAb. PBMC RNA served as the TCR library source. The CDR3 is 16 amino acids. V gave up 4 bases and J gave up 5 bases; unmatched junction bases: 14. Looked up from germline, CDR1 is SGHRS and CDR2 is YFSETQ. Investigators prepared the TCR beta libraries by applying iRepertoire HTBI primers and Arm-PCR of CDR3 regions. MiXCR, applied by TCRdb to the multiplex PCR reads, yields one record per CDR3 protein. This table holds about 290,000 distinct CDR3 sequences, 22% found once.

This clonotype was obtained from a female donor with Graves disease. V is TRBV5-1 and J is TRBJ2-5; TRBD2 matches 7 bases. Sequencing was performed on peripheral blood mononuclear cells (PBMCs), taken when the disease was refractory, from a patient treated with antithyroid drugs. CDR3 sequence: CASSPNRDYAGETQYF. DNA of the CDR3: TGCGCCAGCAGCCCCAATAGGGACTACGCGGGGGAGACCCAGTACTTC. Looking up the rest from reference TRBV5-1 and TRBJ2-5 gives the full variable domain: KAGVTQTPRYLIKTRGQQVTLSCSPISGHRSVSWYQQTPGQGLQFLFEYFSETQRNKGNFPGRFSGRQFSNSRSEMNVSTLELGDSALYLCASSPNRDYAGETQYFGPGTRLLVL.